A single T cell receptor (beta chain) is shown here with its context. The antigen this receptor binds is unknown. No base quality values were provided; no much bigger clone lies one nucleotide off. CD8 naive samples were CD45RO-negative cells positively selected for CCR7, giving a CD45RA+CCR7+ population that excluded TemRA cells. Donors were healthy HIV-negative adults with no recently reported acute infections or vaccinations. Only Caucasian adults living in Nashville, Tennessee, USA were represented among the donors. Blood was obtained by leukapheresis, after which PBMCs were separated by Ficoll-Histopaque density gradient centrifugation and cryopreserved in liquid nitrogen vapor phase. Analytical flow cytometry was used to check the purity and quantity of each magnetically sorted T cell population. Genomic DNA was isolated from each sorted fraction and quantified by UV absorbance on a Nanodrop 2000c.

The data originate from a study of shared clonotypes between healthy human individuals (dated by TCRdb to about 2020). Study-level background: Three men and a couple of women, aged 18 to 49 years, made up the cohort. Blood TCR repertoires of a handful of healthy adults were deeply sequenced to estimate repertoire size and the extent of clonotype sharing between individuals. Per donor, three plates each were used for CD4 naive and CD4 memory, two for CD8 naive, and one for CD8 memory. To increase sequencing depth and limit assay-specific biases, TCR repertoire library preparation and sequencing were carried out by different laboratories using diverse techniques. Each donor's leukapheresis produced roughly between about 0.85 and 10 billion PBMCs. What the work shows at the level of the full study, not this receptor alone: Higher generation probabilities were observed for clonotypes shared by all four sorted-subset donors than for non-shared clonotypes. Estimated clonotype richness was generally larger for naive than for memory subsets. Incomplete sequencing was indicated by rarefaction of sorted-subset datasets, despite the large sequencing depth. Sampling was restricted to blood, and TCR repertoires in tissues likely differ from the TCR repertoires found in blood. Sharing across several donors was observed for roughly 5.4% of naive CD4, less than 4% of naive CD8, roughly 2.3% of memory CD4, and roughly 0.43% of memory CD8 clonotypes. Pairwise subsampling indicated that sequencing depth was expected to affect the degree of clonotype sharing among donors. The genetic and exposure-history diversity represented was limited by the small number of donors.

Using the deep immunoSEQ assay, TCR CDR3 regions were amplified from genomic DNA by multiplex PCR. Extracted genomic DNA from each cell subset was distributed evenly across all wells of several immunoSEQ 96-well plates, and each plate was treated as a replicate. For sorted subsets, approximately 190 ng genomic DNA, equal to tens of thousands of T cell genomes, was loaded into each replicate PCR. The purified libraries were quantified using a Qubit 3.0 fluorometer, sized with a Bioanalyzer 2100, and then quantified again using the KAPA Library Quantification kit. Each immunoSEQ 96-well plate was sequenced on its own single-read 150-cycle Illumina NextSeq 550 flow cell. The paper's data handling went like this. Because only junctional sequences without quality scores were contained in the immunoSEQ output, filtering matching that applied to full-length reads could not be performed. Sequences were annotated with PyIR, a Python wrapper for IgBLAST v1.9, and V/J genes and CDR3 were assigned using IMGT germline references. Reads were removed for weak V/J assignments (E-value above 1e-6), missing CDR3, stop codons, out-of-frame junctions, or ambiguous translated residues. V3J clonotypes were defined as sequences sharing an identical inferred V gene, J gene, and CDR3 amino acid sequence. Percentage overlap between repertoires was calculated by dividing the number of shared unique clonotypes by the size of the smaller repertoire. Repertoire richness was assessed with RTK rarefaction, the Chao1 estimator, and Recon v2.1 estimates of unobserved clonotypes. OLGA was used to compute generation probabilities for all TCRbeta clonotypes that the gDNA method yielded from a handful of donors. As stored in TCRdb, this immuneACCESS dataset retains in-frame rearrangements with V and J assigned. A fraction of the clones does not appear; measured against another copy, unresolved V genes explain less than half of the discrepancy, and the remainder lacks a known reason. V and J calls and clone size are as listed in that table; D and trimming were resolved from the DNA. The sample data list 560,000 or so clones, and about 95% of these were observed just once. More than 0.085% of the sample is in the top ten clones.

From cysteine to phenylalanine, the CDR3 is 17 amino acids long. Just the 51-base CDR3 DNA is kept, in frame starting at base 1. The germline V gene (reference sequence) specifies MNHEY as CDR1 and SMNVEV as CDR2. Clipping removes 6 bases from V and 4 bases from J, with 10 as the unmatched junction base count. The sequence links TRBV27 to TRBJ2-5, with 14 bases aligning to TRBD2. The receptor was derived from a young woman in good health. Sequencing was performed on naive CD8+ T cells sorted from blood. What the cell subset or site label conveys for this sample: CD45RA+CCR7+. The CDR3 protein is CASRPGLAGAPPETQYF. The DNA sequence is as follows: TGTGCCAGCAGACCGGGACTAGCGGGAGCTCCCCCAGAGACCCAGTACTTC.